The clone carrying this TCR beta chain has at least ten counts. TCRdb called the RACE reads again in MiXCR, with one record for every CDR3 protein. The table shows 300,000 to 450,000 distinct CDR3 sequences, with roughly 5.3% occurring only once. The V gene's germline CDR1 is KGHDR and CDR2 SFDVKD. After removal of 9 bases from V and 4 bases from J, the junction contained 8 bases not matched to a gene. This CDR3 is built from 14 residues. This sample stems from a study of human T cells and chemical hapten exposure. At the level of the study: Patients, chiefly female, had alopecia areata, totalis or universalis.

The sample's time point: pre-sensitization, week 0. The treatment was: therapeutic diphenylcyclopropenone sensitization with weekly scalp DPC. This clonotype was sampled from a woman aged 50 to 60 with alopecia areata. Some clones in this sample may be carry-over from other donors' samples. Sequences were derived from whole blood, sampled in connection with sensitization to the hapten diphenylcyclopropenone (DPC). The chain employs TRBV24-1 and TRBJ1-5; 7 bases line up with TRBD1. CDR3 nucleotide sequence: TGTGCCACCTCCGACAGGGTGAGGAATCAGCCCCAGCATTTT. Protein product: CATSDRVRNQPQHF.